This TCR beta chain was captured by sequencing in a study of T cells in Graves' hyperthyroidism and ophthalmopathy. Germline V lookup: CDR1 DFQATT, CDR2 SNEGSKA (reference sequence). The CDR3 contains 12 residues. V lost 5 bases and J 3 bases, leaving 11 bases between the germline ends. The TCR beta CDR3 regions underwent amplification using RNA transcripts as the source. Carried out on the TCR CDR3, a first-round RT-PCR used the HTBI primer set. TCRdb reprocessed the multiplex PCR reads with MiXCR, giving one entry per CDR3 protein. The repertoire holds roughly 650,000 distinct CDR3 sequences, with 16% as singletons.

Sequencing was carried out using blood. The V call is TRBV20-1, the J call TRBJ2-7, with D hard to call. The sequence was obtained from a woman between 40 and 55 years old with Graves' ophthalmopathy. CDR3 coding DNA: TGCAGTGCTGCCCCCCTCGGCTACGAGCAGTACTTC. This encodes CSAAPLGYEQYF.